This passage covers 20 T cell receptor beta chains from one sample sequenced in a study of T cell responses to AZD1222 COVID-19 vaccine. The method was immunoSEQ multiplex PCR; TCRdb's version includes in-frame clones alone and lacks a portion of them. This sample yields 100,000 to 150,000 clones, of which over 80% are seen a single time; around 5.8% belongs to the top ten. Sequencing used peripheral blood, obtained on day 0 of AZD1222 vaccination. The origin of the receptors is an adult in good health.

The chain couples TRBV7-9 to TRBJ2-5, with TRBD1 matching 7 bases. Germline V gives CDR1 SEHNR, CDR2 FQNEAQ (reference sequence). The CDR3 has 13 residues. The V segment lost 5 bases and the J segment 5 bases; nucleotides outside the gene matches: 5. The CDR3 DNA is TGTGCCAGCAGCCCCAGACAGGGCGAGACCCAGTACTTC. Amino acid sequence: CASSPRQGETQYF. Full variable domain (remainder filled in from reference TRBV7-9 and TRBJ2-5): DTGVSQNPRHKITKRGQNVTFRCDPISEHNRLYWYRQTLGQGPEFLTYFQNEAQLEKSRLLSDRFSAERPKGSFSTLEIQRTEQGDSAMYLCASSPRQGETQYFGPGTRLLVL.

This clone came up once. The rearrangement joins TRBV5-1 to TRBJ2-7; D possibly corresponds to TRBD2 (5 bases). Trimming cost V 4 bases and J 2 bases, with 16 bases left between them. The CDR3 is 15 residues long. Per the germline V gene, CDR1 is SGHRS and CDR2 is YFSETQ. Here the CDR3 reads CASSKDSVRTYEQYF. CDR3 coding DNA: TGCGCCAGCAGCAAGGACTCAGTGAGAACCTACGAGCAGTACTTC.

This chain uses TRBV20-1 with TRBJ1-1, with TRBD1 as a possible D gene (6 bases). Per the germline V gene, CDR1 is DFQATT and CDR2 is SNEGSKA (reference sequence). V lost 3 bases, J lost 3 bases, and 11 bases lay in between. This CDR3 comprises 13 residues. The CDR3 nucleotides are TGCAGTGCTAGTGGGGACACAGACACTGAAGCTTTCTTT. It specifies CSASGDTDTEAFF.

The chain has TRBV7-3 and TRBJ1-6; D unclear. The germline gives CDR1 SGHTA, CDR2 FQGTGA. The V and J ends lost 3 bases and 5 bases respectively, with 11 bases between them. The CDR3 runs to 15 residues. Here the CDR3 DNA reads TGTGCCAGCAGCTTCTCAGGTGATAATAATTCACCCCTCCACTTT. Translated: CASSFSGDNNSPLHF.

This chain links TRBV9 with TRBJ1-4, with D possibly being TRBD1 (6 bases). Per germline, CDR1 SGDLS and CDR2 YYNGEE. Trimming left V 0 bases short and J 8 bases short, with 17 bases between. This CDR3 comprises 16 residues. In nucleotides, the CDR3 is TGTGCCAGCAGCGTAGGGACAGCTGCTGATTTGGAAAAACTGTTTTTT. This sequence encodes CASSVGTAADLEKLFF.

CDR3 nucleotides: TGTGCCACCAGCAGAGCGGCAACCGGCACCGGGGAGCTGTTTTTT. Translating gives CATSRAATGTGELFF. This chain links TRBV15 with TRBJ2-2; D remains unclear. The length of the CDR3 is 15 residues. The ends were cut back, 1 base at V and 4 bases at J, with 10 bases in the middle. Per germline, CDR1 LNHNV and CDR2 YYDKDF (reference sequence).

The chain has TRBV7-2 and TRBJ1-1; maybe TRBD1 (5 bases). The CDR3 is made up of 17 amino acids. Germline V gene data show CDR1 as SGHTA and CDR2 as FQGNSA. Trimming took off 0 bases at V and 4 bases at J, with 18 bases between the two ends. CDR3 coding DNA: TGTGCCAGCAGCTTAGCGCAGCTAACAAGCGGGGGCACTGAAGCTTTCTTT. Encoded protein: CASSLAQLTSGGTEAFF.

This chain joins TRBV19 and TRBJ1-1, with D perhaps TRBD1 (5 bases). This CDR3 has 15 residues. Trimming shortened V by 3 bases and J by 3 bases, and 14 bases separated the two germline ends. Germline CDR1 reads LNHDA; CDR2 reads SQIVND (reference sequence). CDR3 nucleotides: TGTGCCAGTAGTATGGAGTGGAGGGGCGACACTGAAGCTTTCTTT. Translation gives CASSMEWRGDTEAFF.

This clone was picked up one time. The V call is TRBV6-5, the J call TRBJ1-2, with D possibly matching TRBD1 (5 bases). This CDR3 is 12 amino acids long. V lost 8 bases to trimming and J lost 5 bases, with 12 bases between them. Looked up from germline, CDR1 is MNHEY and CDR2 is SVGAGI. The CDR3 DNA reads as TGTGCCAGCCGCAGGGAGGTTTATGGCTACACCTTC. It translates to CASRREVYGYTF.

This clone has at least ten counts. The V and J genes are TRBV19 and TRBJ2-5; 7 bases line up with TRBD1. V trimming: 7 bases; J trimming: 13 bases; junction bases outside the gene matches: 18. This CDR3 region has 14 residues. CDR1 and CDR2 (germline): LNHDA, SQIVND (reference sequence). The CDR3 loop reads CASKTGTDSSYSYF. Written as DNA, the CDR3 is TGTGCCAGTAAAACCGGGACAGATTCTTCCTATTCGTACTTC.

V is TRBV5-1 and J is TRBJ1-1; D remains unclear. This CDR3 region has 13 residues. Between the trimmed V and J ends, which lost 2 bases and 1 base, there was a span of 6 bases. Germline CDR1 SGHRS, CDR2 YFSETQ. Here the CDR3 DNA reads TGCGCCAGCAGCTTAAGAGGGAACACTGAAGCTTTCTTT. It yields the protein CASSLRGNTEAFF.

The J gene is TRBJ2-7, the V gene TRBV20-1; possibly TRBD2 for D (6 bases). Deletions cut 7 bases from V and 4 bases from J, with 11 bases between. The CDR3 covers 11 residues. Germline assignment: CDR1 DFQATT and CDR2 SNEGSKA (reference sequence). CDR3 region: CSVSGTYEQYF. DNA of the CDR3: TGCAGTGTTAGCGGAACTTACGAGCAGTACTTC.

V gene TRBV30 combines with J gene TRBJ1-2; D unclear. The V and J ends lost 8 bases and 5 bases respectively, with 15 bases between them. CDR3 length: 12 residues. Germline-derived CDR1 and CDR2 are GTSNPN and SVGIG (reference sequence). This CDR3 is CAQTGPLYGYTF. Written as DNA, the CDR3 is TGTGCCCAAACCGGGCCTCTTTATGGCTACACCTTC. The whole variable domain, filled in from reference TRBV30 and TRBJ1-2, reads SQTIHQWPATLVQPVGSPLSLECTVEGTSNPNLYWYRQAAGRGLQLLFYSVGIGQISSEVPQNLSASRPQDRQFILSSKKLLLSDSGFYLCAQTGPLYGYTFGSGTRLTVV.

The rearrangement links TRBV30 to TRBJ1-1, with D unclear. Trimming took 8 bases from V and 0 from J, leaving 10 bases between them. This CDR3 has 12 amino acids. Germline assignment: CDR1 GTSNPN and CDR2 SVGIG (reference sequence). For the CDR3, the DNA is TGTGCCGGTACAGTCCTGAACACTGAAGCTTTCTTT. It encodes CAGTVLNTEAFF. The full variable domain, in which reference TRBV30 and TRBJ1-1 provide the parts outside the CDR3, is SQTIHQWPATLVQPVGSPLSLECTVEGTSNPNLYWYRQAAGRGLQLLFYSVGIGQISSEVPQNLSASRPQDRQFILSSKKLLLSDSGFYLCAGTVLNTEAFFGQGTRLTVV.

The chain couples TRBV12-3 or TRBV12-4 to TRBJ1-6; the D is unclear. Trimming removed 6 bases at V and 7 bases at J, with 10 bases between. CDR3 length: 13 amino acids. In DNA form, the CDR3 reads TGTGCCAGCAGCCCATGGGTAAATTCACCCCTCCACTTT. This encodes CASSPWVNSPLHF.

The sample holds one count of this clone. J is TRBJ2-1 and V is TRBV11-3; TRBD1 or TRBD2 may be the D gene (5 bases each). V lost 7 bases, J lost 5 bases, and 15 bases lay in between. The V gene's germline CDR1 is SGHNT and CDR2 YENEEA. CDR3 length: 14 amino acids. The CDR3 here is CASTNYQGHNEQFF. The CDR3 region has the DNA TGTGCCAGCACGAACTACCAGGGACACAATGAGCAGTTCTTC. The full variable domain, its missing parts supplied by reference TRBV11-3 and TRBJ2-1, is EAGVVQSPRYKIIEKKQPVAFWCNPISGHNTLYWYLQNLGQGPELLIRYENEEAVDDSQLPKDRFSAERLKGVDSTLKIQPAELGDSAVYLCASTNYQGHNEQFFGPGTRLTVL.

V gene TRBV5-4 combines with J gene TRBJ2-3; TRBD2 agrees at 10 bases. The junction had 8 bases not matched to a gene; V was cut back by 2 bases and J by 5 bases. The length of the CDR3 is 16 residues. Looked up from germline, CDR1 is SGHNT and CDR2 is YYREEE (reference sequence). CDR3 sequence (DNA): TGTGCCAGCAGCTTACGGACTAGCGGAGTCCTAGATACGCAGTATTTT. Its protein product is CASSLRTSGVLDTQYF.

V is TRBV27 and J is TRBJ1-6, with 7 bases that match TRBD1. This CDR3 spans 15 amino acids. The V and J ends lost 4 bases and 7 bases, in that order; junction bases with no gene match: 7. Germline V gene lookup returns CDR1 MNHEY and CDR2 SMNVEV (reference sequence). The CDR3 region is CASSSTTGPNSPLHF. CDR3 DNA sequence: TGTGCCAGCAGTTCGACGACAGGGCCCAATTCACCCCTCCACTTT.

Here the CDR3 reads CASSQGDRWFNEKLFF. The CDR3 DNA reads TGTGCCAGCAGCCAAGGGGATAGATGGTTTAATGAAAAACTGTTTTTT. The V gene is TRBV14, the J gene TRBJ1-4, with D hard to call. Germline V CDR1 and CDR2: SGHDN, FVKESK. The V end was cut by 1 base, the J end by 4 bases, with 13 bases between. The CDR3 consists of 16 residues.

The chain combines TRBV19 with TRBJ2-7, with 9 bases aligning to TRBD1. The J segment lost 3 bases and the V segment lost 5 bases, leaving 5 bases of the junction unmatched. Looked up from germline, CDR1 is LNHDA and CDR2 is SQIVND (reference sequence). This CDR3 contains 14 residues. The CDR3 loop is CASSLGQGVYEQYF. The CDR3 coding sequence is TGTGCCAGTAGTTTGGGACAGGGTGTCTACGAGCAGTACTTC.